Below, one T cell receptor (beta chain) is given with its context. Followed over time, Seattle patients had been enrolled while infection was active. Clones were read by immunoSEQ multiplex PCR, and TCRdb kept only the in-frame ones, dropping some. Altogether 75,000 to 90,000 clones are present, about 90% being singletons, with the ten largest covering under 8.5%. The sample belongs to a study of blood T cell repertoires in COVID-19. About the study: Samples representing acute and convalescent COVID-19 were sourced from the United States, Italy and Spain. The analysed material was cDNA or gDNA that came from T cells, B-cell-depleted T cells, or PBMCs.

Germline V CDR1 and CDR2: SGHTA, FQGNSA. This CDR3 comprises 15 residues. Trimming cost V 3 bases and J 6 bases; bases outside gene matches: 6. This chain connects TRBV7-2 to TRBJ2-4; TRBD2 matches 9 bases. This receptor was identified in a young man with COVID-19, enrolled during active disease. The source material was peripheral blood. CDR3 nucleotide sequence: TGTGCCAGCAGCTTCCGACTAGCGGAGATAAACATTCAGTACTTC. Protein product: CASSFRLAEINIQYF.